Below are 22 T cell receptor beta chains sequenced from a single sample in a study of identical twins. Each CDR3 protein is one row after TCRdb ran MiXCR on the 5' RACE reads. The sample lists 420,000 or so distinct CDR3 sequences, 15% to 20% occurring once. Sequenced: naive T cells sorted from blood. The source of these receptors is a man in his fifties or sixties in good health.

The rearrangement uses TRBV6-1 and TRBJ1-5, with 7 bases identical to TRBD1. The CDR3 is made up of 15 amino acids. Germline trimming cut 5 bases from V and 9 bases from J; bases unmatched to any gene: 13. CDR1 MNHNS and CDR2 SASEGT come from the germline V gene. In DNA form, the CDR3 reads TGTGCCAGCAGTCGTGGGACAGCCCCCCTATGGCCCCAGCATTTT. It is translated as CASSRGTAPLWPQHF.

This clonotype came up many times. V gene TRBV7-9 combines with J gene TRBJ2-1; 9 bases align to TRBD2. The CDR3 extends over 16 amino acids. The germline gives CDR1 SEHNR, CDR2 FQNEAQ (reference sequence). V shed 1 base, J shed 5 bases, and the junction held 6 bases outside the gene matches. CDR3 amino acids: CASSLGGLAYNNEQFF. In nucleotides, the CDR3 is TGTGCCAGCAGCTTAGGGGGACTAGCTTACAACAATGAGCAGTTCTTC. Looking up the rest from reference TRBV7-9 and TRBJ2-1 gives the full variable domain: DTGVSQNPRHKITKRGQNVTFRCDPISEHNRLYWYRQTLGQGPEFLTYFQNEAQLEKSRLLSDRFSAERPKGSFSTLEIQRTEQGDSAMYLCASSLGGLAYNNEQFFGPGTRLTVL.

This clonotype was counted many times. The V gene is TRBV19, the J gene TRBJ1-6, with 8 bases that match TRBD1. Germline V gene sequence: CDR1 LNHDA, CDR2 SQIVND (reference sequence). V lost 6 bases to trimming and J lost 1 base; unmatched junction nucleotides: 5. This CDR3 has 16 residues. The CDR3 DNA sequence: TGTGCCAGTAGGCCGGACAGGGCGTCCTATAATTCACCCCTCCACTTT. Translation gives CASRPDRASYNSPLHF.

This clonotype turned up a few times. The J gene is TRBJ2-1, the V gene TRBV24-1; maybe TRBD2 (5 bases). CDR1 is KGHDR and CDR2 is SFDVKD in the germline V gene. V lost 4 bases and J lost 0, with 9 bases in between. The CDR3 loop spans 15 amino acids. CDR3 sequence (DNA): TGTGCCACCAGTGAGTCGGGGAGCTCCTACAATGAGCAGTTCTTC. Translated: CATSESGSSYNEQFF.

The CDR3 DNA follows: TGTGCCAGTAGTCACGGACTAGCGGCTACCTACGAGCAGTACTTC. As protein: CASSHGLAATYEQYF. The chain combines TRBV19 with TRBJ2-7, with 10 bases identical to TRBD2. The germline V gene encodes CDR1 LNHDA and CDR2 SQIVND (reference sequence). The CDR3 length is 15 residues. V dropped 5 bases and J dropped 2; count of bases not matched to a gene: 6.

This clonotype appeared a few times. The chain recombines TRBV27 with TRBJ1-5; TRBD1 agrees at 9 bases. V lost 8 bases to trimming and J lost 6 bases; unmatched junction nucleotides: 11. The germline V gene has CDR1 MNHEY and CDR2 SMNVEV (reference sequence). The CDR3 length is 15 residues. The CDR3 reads CASGGTGRLGQPQHF. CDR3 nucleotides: TGTGCCAGCGGGGGGACAGGGCGGTTAGGTCAGCCCCAGCATTTT.

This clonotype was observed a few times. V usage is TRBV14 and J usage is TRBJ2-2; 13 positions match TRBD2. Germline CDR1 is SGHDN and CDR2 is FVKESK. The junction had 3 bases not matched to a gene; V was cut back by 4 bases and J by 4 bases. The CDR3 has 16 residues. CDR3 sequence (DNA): TGTGCCAGCAGCCTAGGACTAGCGGGAGTCACCGGGGAGCTGTTTTTT. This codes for CASSLGLAGVTGELFF.

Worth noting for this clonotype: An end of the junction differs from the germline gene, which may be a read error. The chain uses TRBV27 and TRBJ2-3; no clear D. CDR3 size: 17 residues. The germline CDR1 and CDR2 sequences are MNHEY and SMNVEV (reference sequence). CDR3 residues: CASSLSIGRMGTDTQFF. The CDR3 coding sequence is TGTGCCAGCAGTTTATCGATAGGCAGGATGGGCACAGATACGCAGTTTTTT.

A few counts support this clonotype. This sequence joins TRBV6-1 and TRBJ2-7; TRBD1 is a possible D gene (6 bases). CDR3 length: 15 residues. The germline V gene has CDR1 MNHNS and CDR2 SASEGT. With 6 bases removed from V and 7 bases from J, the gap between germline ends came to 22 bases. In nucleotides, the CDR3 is TGTGCCAGCAGCCCAGGGAACGGTATGAGGGGGGAGCAGTACTTC. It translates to CASSPGNGMRGEQYF.

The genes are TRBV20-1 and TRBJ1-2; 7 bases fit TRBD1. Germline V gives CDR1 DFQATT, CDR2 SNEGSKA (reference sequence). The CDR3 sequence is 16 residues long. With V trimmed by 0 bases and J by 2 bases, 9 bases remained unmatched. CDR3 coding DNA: TGCAGTGCTAGAGAGGGACAGTTGTTTCGGAACTATGGCTACACCTTC. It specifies CSAREGQLFRNYGYTF.

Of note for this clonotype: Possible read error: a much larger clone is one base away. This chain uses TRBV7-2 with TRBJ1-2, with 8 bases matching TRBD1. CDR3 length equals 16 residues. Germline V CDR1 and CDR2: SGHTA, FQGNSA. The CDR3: CASSLGGTGIIYGYPF. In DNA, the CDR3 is TGTGCCAGCAGCTTAGGGGGGACAGGCATAATCTATGGCTACCCCTTC.

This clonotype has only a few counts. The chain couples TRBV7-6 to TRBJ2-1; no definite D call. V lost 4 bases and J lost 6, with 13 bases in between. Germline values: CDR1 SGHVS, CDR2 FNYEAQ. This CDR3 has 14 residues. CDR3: CASSYYSTGNEQFF. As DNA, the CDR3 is TGTGCCAGCAGCTATTATTCAACGGGCAATGAGCAGTTCTTC.

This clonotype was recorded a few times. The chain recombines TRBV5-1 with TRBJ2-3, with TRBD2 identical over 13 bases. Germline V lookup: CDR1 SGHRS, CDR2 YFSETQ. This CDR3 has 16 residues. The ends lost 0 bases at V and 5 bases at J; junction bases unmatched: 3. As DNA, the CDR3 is TGCGCCAGCAGCTTGGGGACTAGCGGGAGTGGAGATACGCAGTATTTT. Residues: CASSLGTSGSGDTQYF.

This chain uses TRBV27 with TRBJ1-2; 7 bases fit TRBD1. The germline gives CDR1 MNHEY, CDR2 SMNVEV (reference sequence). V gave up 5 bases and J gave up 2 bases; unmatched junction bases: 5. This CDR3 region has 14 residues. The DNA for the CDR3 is TGTGCCAGCAGTGCTCCGGGACAGAACTATGGCTACACCTTC. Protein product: CASSAPGQNYGYTF.

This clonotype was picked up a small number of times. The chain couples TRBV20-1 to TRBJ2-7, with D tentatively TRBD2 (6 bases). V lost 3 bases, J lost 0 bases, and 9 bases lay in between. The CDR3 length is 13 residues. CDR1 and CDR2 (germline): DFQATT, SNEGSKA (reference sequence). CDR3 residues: CSARTRASYEQYF. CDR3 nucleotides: TGCAGTGCTAGGACTAGAGCCTCCTACGAGCAGTACTTC.

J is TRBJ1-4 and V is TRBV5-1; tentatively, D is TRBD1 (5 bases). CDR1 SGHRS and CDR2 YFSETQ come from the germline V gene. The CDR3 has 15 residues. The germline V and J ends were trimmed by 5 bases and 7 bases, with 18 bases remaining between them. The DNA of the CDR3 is TGCGCCAGCAGAGGGTCCCGGCAGGGCTTTGAAAAACTGTTTTTT. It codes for CASRGSRQGFEKLFF.

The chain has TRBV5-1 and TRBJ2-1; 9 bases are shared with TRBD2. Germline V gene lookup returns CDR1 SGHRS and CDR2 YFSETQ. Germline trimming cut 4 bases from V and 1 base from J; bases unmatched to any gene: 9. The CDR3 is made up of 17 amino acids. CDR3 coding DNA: TGCGCCAGCAGCCGAAATAGCGGGAGAGAATCCTACAATGAGCAGTTCTTC. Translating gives CASSRNSGRESYNEQFF.

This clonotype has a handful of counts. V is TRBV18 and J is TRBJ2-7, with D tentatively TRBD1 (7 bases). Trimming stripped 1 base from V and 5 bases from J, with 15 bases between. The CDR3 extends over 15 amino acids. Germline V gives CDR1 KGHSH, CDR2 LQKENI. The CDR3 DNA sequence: TGTGCCAGCTCACCACGTGCAGGGGGGCCCCACGAGCAGTACTTC. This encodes CASSPRAGGPHEQYF.

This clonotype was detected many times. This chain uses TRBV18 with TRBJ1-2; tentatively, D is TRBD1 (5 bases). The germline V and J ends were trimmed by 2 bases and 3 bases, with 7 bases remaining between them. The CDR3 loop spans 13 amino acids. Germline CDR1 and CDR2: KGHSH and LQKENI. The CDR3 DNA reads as TGTGCCAGCTCACCAGGAGGGGACTATGGCTACACCTTC. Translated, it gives CASSPGGDYGYTF.

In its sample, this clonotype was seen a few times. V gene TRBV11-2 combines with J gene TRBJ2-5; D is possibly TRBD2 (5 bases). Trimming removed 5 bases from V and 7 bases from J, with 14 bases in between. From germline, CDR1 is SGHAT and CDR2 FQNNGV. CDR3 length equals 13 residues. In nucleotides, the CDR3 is TGTGCCAGCAGCCTCGGACCAGAGGGGACCCAGTACTTC. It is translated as CASSLGPEGTQYF.

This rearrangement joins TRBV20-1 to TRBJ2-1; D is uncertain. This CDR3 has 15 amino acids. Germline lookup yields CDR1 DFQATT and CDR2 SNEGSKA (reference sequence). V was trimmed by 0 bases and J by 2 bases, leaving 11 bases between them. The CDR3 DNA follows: TGCAGTGCTAGAGATATAAGGGCCACCTACAATGAGCAGTTCTTC. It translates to CSARDIRATYNEQFF.

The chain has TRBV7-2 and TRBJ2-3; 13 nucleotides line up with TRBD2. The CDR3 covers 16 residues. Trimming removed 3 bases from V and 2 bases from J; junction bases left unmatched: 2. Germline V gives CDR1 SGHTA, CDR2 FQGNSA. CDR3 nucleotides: TGTGCCAGCAGCTTCGGACTAGCGGGGGTCACAGATACGCAGTATTTT. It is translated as CASSFGLAGVTDTQYF.